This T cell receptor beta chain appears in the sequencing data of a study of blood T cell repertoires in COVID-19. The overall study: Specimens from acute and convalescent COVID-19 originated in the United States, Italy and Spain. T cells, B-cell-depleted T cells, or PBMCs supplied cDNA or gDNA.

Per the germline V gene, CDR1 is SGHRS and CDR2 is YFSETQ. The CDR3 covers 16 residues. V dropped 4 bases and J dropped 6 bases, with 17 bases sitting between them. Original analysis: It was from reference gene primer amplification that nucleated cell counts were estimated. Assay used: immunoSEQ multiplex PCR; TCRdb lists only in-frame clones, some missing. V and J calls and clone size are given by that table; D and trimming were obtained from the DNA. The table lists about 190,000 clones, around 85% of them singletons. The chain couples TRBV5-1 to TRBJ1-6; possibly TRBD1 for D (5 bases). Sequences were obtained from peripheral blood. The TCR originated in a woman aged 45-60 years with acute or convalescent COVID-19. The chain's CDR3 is CASSTRDSRGNSPLHF. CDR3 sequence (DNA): TGCGCCAGCAGCACCCGGGACTCTCGCGGTAATTCACCCCTCCACTTT.